The rows below give T cell receptor beta chains drawn from one sample of a study of cytomegalovirus exposure and HLA in healthy donors. Method: immunoSEQ multiplex PCR; TCRdb's copy keeps in-frame clones and lacks some. The repertoire holds about 180,000 clones, with about 79% as singletons. Sequencing was carried out using PBMCs. These receptors came from a girl aged 2 to 9 in good health and CMV-seropositive. CDR3s leave out the opening cysteine and the closing phenylalanine or tryptophan.

J | V | CDR3
TRBJ2-5 | TRBV6-1 | ASSDTSPGDQETQY
TRBJ2-2 | TRBV11-2 | ASRRSGSTGELF
TRBJ1-2 | TRBV10-2 | ASSEPPGQFFYGYT
TRBJ1-3 | TRBV5-1 | ASSSRPSSGNTIY
TRBJ1-4 | TRBV7-8 | ASKMGHLNPTNEKLF
TRBJ1-5 | TRBV7-9 | SSSKQGQPQH
TRBJ2-3 | TRBV11-2 | ASSQPGPRGIRNTQY
TRBJ1-2 | TRBV4-1 | ASSQERPQGKNNYGYT
TRBJ2-5 | TRBV19 | ASSGVAETQY
TRBJ2-7 | TRBV15 | ATSRDFLAGVNEQY
TRBJ1-1 | TRBV6-1 | ASKRRTASGTEAF
. | TRBV9 | ASSARDTGSYEQY
TRBJ2-1 | TRBV30 | AASGTSGSEQF
TRBJ2-3 | TRBV5-1 | ASSLSISTDTQY
TRBJ1-1 | TRBV5-1 | ASSLQATNTEAF
TRBJ2-7 | TRBV27 | ASSSSGAGIGQY
TRBJ2-1 | TRBV4-1 | ASSQVRLAGGPDEQF
. | TRBV2 | ASSEAEQGTYEQY
TRBJ1-1 | TRBV6-1 | ASRELRLNTEAF
TRBJ2-3 | TRBV5-4 | ASSLDGRDTDTQY
TRBJ2-2 | TRBV2 | ASLDRTGLGGTGELF
TRBJ1-6 | TRBV19 | ASSIDTGATLH
TRBJ2-6 | TRBV7-6 | ASSPGMNRAEPGANVLT
TRBJ2-7 | TRBV14 | ASSQGAEQY
TRBJ1-1 | TRBV5-4 | ASKDSEGGTEAF
TRBJ2-3 | TRBV18 | ASSPDRRSLTDTQY
TRBJ1-1 | TRBV2 | ASSEGGQGSREAF
TRBJ2-7 | TRBV30 | AWGGEPEQY
TRBJ1-2 | TRBV29-1 | SVEEDRLGYT
TRBJ2-7 | TRBV4-1 | ASSQGTESSYEQY
TRBJ1-1 | TRBV19 | ATAVLRPFSNTEAF
TRBJ1-1 | TRBV29-1 | SAQGVGDTEAF
TRBJ2-3 | TRBV5-1 | ASSFGWVNTDTQY
TRBJ1-5 | TRBV30 | AWSGLDSNQPQH
TRBJ1-3 | TRBV2 | ASDRGSGNTIY
TRBJ1-5 | TRBV19 | ASMDNNQPQH
TRBJ2-7 | TRBV5-1 | ASSLGLAGVAYEQY
TRBJ1-5 | TRBV28 | ASSSPGQGGSQPQH
TRBJ1-2 | TRBV5-4 | ASSFDRGGVGYT
TRBJ2-3 | TRBV7-7 | ASSLGQGTDTQY
TRBJ1-1 | TRBV7-3 | ASSLTGVHTEAF
TRBJ2-5 | TRBV19 | ASSMGGTQY
TRBJ1-4 | TRBV6-5 | ATSMASNEKLF
TRBJ2-1 | TRBV9 | ASSVGPGGSGTGNEQF
TRBJ2-7 | TRBV5-6 | ASRAGPLGTYEQY
TRBJ2-7 | TRBV15 | ATSRGGDEQY
TRBJ1-1 | TRBV29-1 | SAHRTNTEAF
TRBJ1-5 | TRBV6-1 | ASSESWPQH
. | TRBV5-1 | ASSFTSGASYEQY
TRBJ1-6 | TRBV5-6 | ASRSWDRESSPLH
TRBJ1-6 | TRBV9 | ASSPTPRAGLSPLH
TRBJ2-2 | TRBV7-2 | ASSLDRGAGELF
TRBJ2-2 | TRBV6-5 | ASSYSLMNTGELF